Sequencing of this TCR beta chain was carried out in a study of blood T cell repertoires in COVID-19. Germline values: CDR1 KGHSH, CDR2 LQKENI. This CDR3 comprises 14 residues. V shed 4 bases, J shed 6 bases, and the junction held 5 bases outside the gene matches. Of note for this clone: Other DNA sequences of this sample code for an identical CDR3.

Data came from immunoSEQ multiplex PCR; TCRdb stores just in-frame clones and leaves some out. The profile shows about 160,000 clones, 80% of them singletons. The age range of participants was about 18 to 95 years, with residence in about two dozen US areas. Grouping used clinical history reported by participants in a survey and questionnaire. The TCR originated in a woman in her fifties or sixties who had recovered from COVID-19. The chain links TRBV18 to TRBJ1-5; 8 bases map to TRBD1. Sequencing was done on a sample of PBMCs or T cells enriched from blood (not recorded which). CDR3 loop: CASSQGTGGQPQHF. CDR3 DNA: TGTGCCAGCTCACAGGGGACAGGTGGTCAGCCCCAGCATTTT.